This T cell receptor (beta chain) was profiled in a study of cytomegalovirus exposure and HLA in healthy donors. On this clone itself: Its cognate antigen is unknown.

Points from the study as a whole: Testing in vitro showed three CMV-associated chains specific for CMV antigens. In a later analysis, common viral pathogens appeared linked to several of the most significant clusters.

Each of the donors was a healthy bone marrow donor. It was with 60 Vbeta and 13 Jbeta primers that the PCR ran. Libraries were prepared by immunoSEQ multiplex PCR; TCRdb keeps only in-frame clonotypes and omits some of them. The sample includes over 150,000 clones, roughly 80% of them seen just once. Input material: PBMCs. The TCR originated in a woman in her thirties or forties in good health and CMV-seronegative.

The CDR3 coding sequence is TGTGCCAGCAGTTTAGATTGGGGCAGCCCTGGGGATACGCAGTATTTT. Translation gives CASSLDWGSPGDTQYF. The chain couples TRBV27 to TRBJ2-3, with D possibly being TRBD1 (5 bases). Germline lookup yields CDR1 MNHEY and CDR2 SMNVEV (reference sequence). Trimming took 2 bases from V and 6 from J, leaving 18 bases between them. The CDR3 consists of 16 residues.